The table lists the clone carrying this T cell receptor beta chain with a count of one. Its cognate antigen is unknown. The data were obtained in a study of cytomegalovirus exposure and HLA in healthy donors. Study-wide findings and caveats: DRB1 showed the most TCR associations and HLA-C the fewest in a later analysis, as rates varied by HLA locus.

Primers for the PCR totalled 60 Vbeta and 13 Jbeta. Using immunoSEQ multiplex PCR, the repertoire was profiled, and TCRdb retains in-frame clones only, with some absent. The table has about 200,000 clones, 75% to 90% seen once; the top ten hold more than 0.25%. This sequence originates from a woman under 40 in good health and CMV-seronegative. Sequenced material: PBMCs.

As DNA, the CDR3 is TGTGCCAGCTCACATTATGACGGGCAGGGAAAGTTCGAAGCTTTCTTT. This translates into CASSHYDGQGKFEAFF. The V gene is TRBV18, the J gene TRBJ1-1, with a tentative D call TRBD1 (5 bases). This CDR3 region has 16 residues. V was clipped by 4 bases and J by 8 bases, with 23 bases between them. CDR1 and CDR2 (germline): KGHSH, LQKENI.